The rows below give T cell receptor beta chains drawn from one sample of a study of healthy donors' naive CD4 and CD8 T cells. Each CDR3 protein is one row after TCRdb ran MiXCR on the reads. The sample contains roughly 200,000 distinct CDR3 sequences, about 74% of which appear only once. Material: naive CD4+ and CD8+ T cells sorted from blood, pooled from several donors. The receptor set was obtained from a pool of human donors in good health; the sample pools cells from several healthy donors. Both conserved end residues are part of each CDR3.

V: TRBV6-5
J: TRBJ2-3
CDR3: CASSWSGSTDTQYF

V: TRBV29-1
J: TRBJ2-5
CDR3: CSVDDRLGGETQYF

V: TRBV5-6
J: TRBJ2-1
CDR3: CASSLQQFF

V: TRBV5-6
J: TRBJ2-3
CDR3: CASSLGRVADTQYF

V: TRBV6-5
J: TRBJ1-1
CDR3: CASSYNPGIGSKGTEAFF

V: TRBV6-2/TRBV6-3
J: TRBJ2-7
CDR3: CASIRGLADSYEQYF

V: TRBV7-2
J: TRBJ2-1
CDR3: CASSDGQGGYNEQFF

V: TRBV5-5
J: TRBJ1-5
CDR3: CASSPTGGSNQPQHF

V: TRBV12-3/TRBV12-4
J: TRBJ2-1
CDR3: CASGRTSYNEQFF

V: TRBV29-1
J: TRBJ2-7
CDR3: CSVGKRTGHSEQYF

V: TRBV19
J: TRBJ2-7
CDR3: CASSFLGQGANEQYF

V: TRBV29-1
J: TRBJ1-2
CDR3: CSVEGPYGYTF

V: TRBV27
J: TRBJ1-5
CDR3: CASAPGASGNQPQHF

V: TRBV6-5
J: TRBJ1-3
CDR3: CASSADRFSGNTIYF

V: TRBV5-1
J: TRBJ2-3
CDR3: CASSFVAGGTDTQYF